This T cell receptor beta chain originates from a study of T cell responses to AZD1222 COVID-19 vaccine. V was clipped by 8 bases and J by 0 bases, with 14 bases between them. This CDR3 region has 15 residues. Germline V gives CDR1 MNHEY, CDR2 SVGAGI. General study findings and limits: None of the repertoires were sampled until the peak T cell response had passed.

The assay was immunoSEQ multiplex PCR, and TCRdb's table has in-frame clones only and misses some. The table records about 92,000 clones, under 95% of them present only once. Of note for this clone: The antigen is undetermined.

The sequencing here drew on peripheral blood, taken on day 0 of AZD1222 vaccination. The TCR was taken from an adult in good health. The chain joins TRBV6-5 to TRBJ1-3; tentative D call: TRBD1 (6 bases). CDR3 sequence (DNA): TGTGCCAGCCGCGGACAGACGAGCTCTGGAAACACCATATATTTT. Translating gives CASRGQTSSGNTIYF.